This entry describes one TCR beta chain. Cohort assignment relied on participant-reported clinical history. Authors' processing steps: Estimates of nucleated cell counts were drawn from the amplification of reference gene primers. The data were produced by immunoSEQ multiplex PCR, yet TCRdb's version contains in-frame clones alone and is incomplete. D and trimming come from the DNA, and the V and J calls and clone size come from that table. The sample records some 200,000 clones, around 82% being singletons. The data belong to a study of blood T cell repertoires in COVID-19. Study details: Samples taken during acute and convalescent COVID-19 were collected in the United States, Italy and Spain.

Unmatched junction bases numbered 9, after V lost 2 bases and J lost 3 bases. The length of the CDR3 is 19 residues. The germline gives CDR1 LGHDT, CDR2 YNNKEL (reference sequence). This TCR was recovered from a man aged 35 to 55 who had recovered from COVID-19. Specimen: PBMCs or T cells enriched from blood (not recorded which). This chain uses TRBV3-1 (or the pseudogene TRBV3-2) with TRBJ2-3; 15 bases agree with TRBD2. The CDR3 spells CASSQTPGLAGGWTDTQYF. DNA of the CDR3: TGTGCCAGCAGCCAAACTCCGGGACTAGCGGGAGGCTGGACAGATACGCAGTATTTT.